This TCR beta chain was retrieved from a study of regulatory T cells in long-lasting Graves disease. Trimming stripped 3 bases from V and 8 bases from J, with 10 bases between. The germline V gene has CDR1 SGHTA and CDR2 FQGNSA. The CDR3 runs to 12 residues. As to this clonotype: A single base separates this from a much larger clone, so it may be a read error.

The time point was: persistent/refractory GD, antithyroid drugs over 5 years with positive TRAb. There was RNA extracted from PBMCs, and the TCR library was made from it. Library construction for TCR beta used iRepertoire HTBI primers and Arm-PCR of CDR3 regions. A single record per CDR3 protein comes from TCRdb applying MiXCR to the multiplex PCR reads. The sample lists roughly 500,000 distinct CDR3 sequences, less than 25% occurring once. This sequence originates from a female donor with Graves disease. V is TRBV7-2 and J is TRBJ1-1; D possibly corresponds to TRBD1 (5 bases). Sequencing used peripheral blood mononuclear cells (PBMCs), obtained when the disease was refractory, from a patient treated with antithyroid drugs. CDR3 nucleotide sequence: TGTGCCAGCAGCTTCCGGGACCCCGAAGCTTTCTTT. Its protein product is CASSFRDPEAFF.